The 29 T cell receptor beta chains presented below share a single source sample, sequenced in a study of cytomegalovirus exposure and HLA in healthy donors. The study ran its PCR with 60 Vbeta and 13 Jbeta primers. Libraries were prepared by immunoSEQ multiplex PCR; TCRdb keeps only in-frame clonotypes and omits some of them. The sample gives 140,000 to 150,000 clones, roughly 68% of which show up once; roughly 4.7% is in the top ten. The sequencing input was PBMCs. The receptors derive from a man aged 55 to 69 in good health and CMV-seronegative.

This clone was recorded a few times. The CDR3 region has the DNA TGTGCCAGTAGTATAGCTGATGAAAAACTGTTTTTT. Encoded protein: CASSIADEKLFF. V and J are TRBV19 and TRBJ1-4; unclear D gene. Between the trimmed V and J ends, which lost 1 base and 6 bases, there was a span of 3 bases. Germline-derived CDR1 and CDR2 are LNHDA and SQIVND (reference sequence). CDR3 size: 12 residues.

The chain is built from TRBV30 and TRBJ1-5; D perhaps matches TRBD1 (5 bases). CDR3 length equals 14 residues. V lost 0 bases and J 7 bases, leaving 13 bases between the germline ends. Germline CDR1 reads GTSNPN; CDR2 reads SVGIG (reference sequence). The CDR3 DNA is TGTGCCTGGAGTGTAGGACAAAATTCCCAGCCCCAGCATTTT. It specifies CAWSVGQNSQPQHF.

This chain links TRBV30 with TRBJ1-1; TRBD1 agrees at 7 bases. V dropped 2 bases and J dropped 10; count of bases not matched to a gene: 4. Germline CDR1 reads GTSNPN; CDR2 reads SVGIG (reference sequence). The CDR3 has 11 residues. CDR3 DNA: TGTGCCTGGAGTACCGACAGGGCAGCTTTCTTT. Translated: CAWSTDRAAFF.

This sequence joins TRBV5-6 and TRBJ2-2, with TRBD1 matching 10 bases. V trimming: 0 bases; J trimming: 6 bases; junction bases outside the gene matches: 2. Germline V CDR1 and CDR2: SGHDT, YYEEEE. This CDR3 comprises 15 residues. This CDR3 is CASSLGQGAAGELFF. In DNA form, the CDR3 reads TGTGCCAGCAGCTTGGGACAGGGGGCGGCCGGGGAGCTGTTTTTT.

The chain recombines TRBV5-1 with TRBJ2-6, with a possible D match to TRBD1 (6 bases). Trimming stripped 0 bases from V and 1 base from J, with 14 bases between. CDR1 is SGHRS, CDR2 YFSETQ, per germline. CDR3 length equals 18 residues. DNA for the CDR3: TGCGCCAGCAGCTTGGCCTTTGGGACATATTCTGGGGCCAACGTCCTGACTTTC. The encoded protein is CASSLAFGTYSGANVLTF.

The chain employs TRBV15 and TRBJ1-1; 7 bases agree with TRBD1. V shed 0 bases, J shed 1 base, and the junction held 2 bases outside the gene matches. CDR3 length: 15 amino acids. Germline-derived CDR1 and CDR2 are LNHNV and YYDKDF (reference sequence). CDR3 nucleotide sequence: TGTGCCACCAGCAGAGACCCAGGGGGGAACACTGAAGCTTTCTTT. This sequence encodes CATSRDPGGNTEAFF.

The rearrangement joins TRBV27 to TRBJ2-3; maybe TRBD2 (5 bases). From germline, CDR1 is MNHEY and CDR2 SMNVEV (reference sequence). The CDR3 sequence is 15 residues long. The V end was cut by 3 bases, the J end by 5 bases, with 15 bases between. In DNA form, the CDR3 reads TGTGCCAGCAGTTTCTTGGTCGGGAACCTAGATACGCAGTATTTT. Its protein is CASSFLVGNLDTQYF.

This clone has more than one count but fewer than ten. The chain uses TRBV30 and TRBJ2-3, with a possible D match to TRBD2 (6 bases). CDR3 length: 13 residues. Germline CDR1 reads GTSNPN; CDR2 reads SVGIG (reference sequence). Trimming pared 8 bases from V and 3 bases from J, leaving 15 bases between. The CDR3 loop reads CARGRELTDTQYF. The CDR3, as DNA: TGTGCCCGGGGACGGGAGCTGACAGATACGCAGTATTTT.

This chain uses TRBV27 with TRBJ1-1, with 7 bases that match TRBD1. There are 16 residues in the CDR3. V dropped 4 bases and J dropped 0; count of bases not matched to a gene: 8. The germline V gene has CDR1 MNHEY and CDR2 SMNVEV (reference sequence). The CDR3, as DNA: TGTGCCAGCAGTTCGATGAACAGGGGCTTGAACACTGAAGCTTTCTTT. Amino acid sequence: CASSSMNRGLNTEAFF.

The chain employs TRBV14 and TRBJ2-2; D might be TRBD2 (6 bases). The germline gives CDR1 SGHDN, CDR2 FVKESK. The V end was cut by 3 bases, the J end by 4 bases, with 9 bases between. The CDR3 runs to 14 residues. CDR3 coding DNA: TGTGCCAGCAGCCAGGGGAGGACCACCGGGGAGCTGTTTTTT. Protein: CASSQGRTTGELFF. The full variable domain, rest sourced from reference TRBV14 and TRBJ2-2, is EAGVTQFPSHSVIEKGQTVTLRCDPISGHDNLYWYRRVMGKEIKFLLHFVKESKQDESGMPNNRFLAERTGGTYSTLKVQPAELEDSGVYFCASSQGRTTGELFFGEGSRLTVL.

The rearrangement links TRBV29-1 to TRBJ2-5; perhaps TRBD2 as D (6 bases). The CDR3 runs to 13 residues. The ends were cut back, 2 bases at V and 5 bases at J, with 12 bases in the middle. Germline V CDR1 and CDR2: SQVTM, ANQGSEA. The CDR3 spells CSVETTSGETQYF. CDR3 bases: TGCAGCGTTGAAACGACTAGTGGGGAGACCCAGTACTTC.

The chain employs TRBV30 and TRBJ2-7; D remains unclear. Trimming took off 3 bases at V and 2 bases at J, with 8 bases between the two ends. The CDR3 totals 12 residues. The germline CDR1 and CDR2 sequences are GTSNPN and SVGIG (reference sequence). The CDR3 DNA sequence: TGTGCCTGGAGGGCGGCCCCCTACGAGCAGTACTTC. Its translation is CAWRAAPYEQYF.

A remark on this clone: The sample carries other DNA sequences with the same CDR3. Here the CDR3 reads CASSIDSSGNTIYF. CDR3 DNA sequence: TGTGCCAGTAGTATAGATTCATCTGGAAACACCATATATTTT. The J gene is TRBJ1-3, the V gene TRBV19, with no clear D. Germline CDR1 LNHDA, CDR2 SQIVND (reference sequence). This CDR3 has 14 residues. Trimming shortened V by 0 bases and J by 1 base, and 4 bases separated the two germline ends.

V gene TRBV5-4 combines with J gene TRBJ2-5, with a weak D call TRBD1 (6 bases). V lost 3 bases, J lost 2 bases, and 11 bases lay in between. The CDR3 extends over 14 amino acids. Germline-derived CDR1 and CDR2 are SGHNT and YYREEE (reference sequence). CDR3 nucleotides: TGTGCCAGCAGCTCTAGGACAGCTCAAGAGACCCAGTACTTC. Its protein product is CASSSRTAQETQYF.

This chain joins TRBV28 and TRBJ1-1, with 11 bases matching TRBD1. Germline loops: CDR1 MDHEN, CDR2 SYDVKM. The CDR3 runs 14 residues. The V segment lost 6 bases and the J segment 3 bases; nucleotides outside the gene matches: 3. CDR3 region: CASRRTGGYTEAFF. DNA of the CDR3: TGTGCCAGCAGAAGGACAGGGGGCTACACTGAAGCTTTCTTT. Drawing the rest from reference TRBV28 and TRBJ1-1, the complete variable domain is DVKVTQSSRYLVKRTGEKVFLECVQDMDHENMFWYRQDPGLGLRLIYFSYDVKMKEKGDIPEGYSVSREKKERFSLILESASTNQTSMYLCASRRTGGYTEAFFGQGTRLTVV.

This rearrangement joins TRBV19 to TRBJ2-7, with TRBD1 as a possible D gene (5 bases). This CDR3 spans 14 amino acids. Per germline, CDR1 LNHDA and CDR2 SQIVND (reference sequence). With 2 bases removed from V and 4 bases from J, the gap between germline ends came to 12 bases. CDR3 bases: TGTGCCAGTAGTATAACGGCAGGGATGTACGAGCAGTACTTC. Amino acids: CASSITAGMYEQYF.

This clone showed up just a few times. The chain employs TRBV6-5 and TRBJ2-5, with D possibly TRBD1 on 5 matching bases. V lost 0 bases to trimming and J lost 3 bases, with 11 bases between them. This CDR3 is built from 15 residues. The V gene's germline CDR1 is MNHEY and CDR2 SVGAGI. DNA of the CDR3: TGTGCCAGCAGTTACTCGTGGCAGGGAAAAGAGACCCAGTACTTC. This sequence encodes CASSYSWQGKETQYF.

This chain connects TRBV6-4 to TRBJ2-2; 13 positions agree with TRBD2. With 5 bases clipped from V and 5 bases from J, the junction kept 2 bases outside the gene matches. CDR3 length: 15 amino acids. Germline loops: CDR1 MRHNA, CDR2 SNTAGT. The CDR3 DNA follows: TGTGCCAGCAGTCGGACTAGCGGGAGTACCGGGGAGCTGTTTTTT. Translation: CASSRTSGSTGELFF.

This clone was seen only a few times. The chain employs TRBV29-1 and TRBJ1-1, with TRBD1 matching 9 bases. CDR1 SQVTM and CDR2 ANQGSEA come from the germline V gene. J was trimmed by 4 bases and V by 5 bases; bases with no gene match: 8. The CDR3 is made up of 14 amino acids. As DNA, the CDR3 is TGCAGCGTTCCTACAGGGGGCGCGAGCACTGAAGCTTTCTTT. It translates to CSVPTGGASTEAFF.

The rearrangement links TRBV29-1 to TRBJ1-1; 7 bases line up with TRBD1. The CDR3 extends over 13 amino acids. Losses at the gene ends were 4 bases for V and 4 bases for J; bases not matched to a gene: 6. The germline CDR1 and CDR2 sequences are SQVTM and ANQGSEA. The CDR3 here is CSVGYRGGTEAFF. The CDR3 coding sequence is TGCAGCGTTGGGTACAGGGGTGGCACTGAAGCTTTCTTT.

The chain carries TRBV5-1 and TRBJ2-3; TRBD2 aligns across 10 bases. V gave up 3 bases and J gave up 5 bases; unmatched junction bases: 6. Germline V gene sequence: CDR1 SGHRS, CDR2 YFSETQ. The CDR3 is 15 amino acids. This CDR3 is CASSSIQREGDTQYF. The CDR3 DNA follows: TGCGCCAGCAGCTCAATACAGCGGGAGGGAGATACGCAGTATTTT.

This clone has more than one count but fewer than ten. The chain joins TRBV7-9 to TRBJ1-2; no clear D gene. Trimming stripped 5 bases from V and 0 bases from J, with 10 bases between. Germline loops: CDR1 SEHNR, CDR2 FQNEAQ (reference sequence). The CDR3 sequence is 14 residues long. The chain's CDR3 is CASSGTEPNYGYTF. The CDR3 DNA reads as TGTGCCAGCAGCGGAACGGAGCCTAACTATGGCTACACCTTC.

This chain links TRBV5-1 with TRBJ2-7; TRBD1 agrees at 9 bases. From germline, CDR1 is SGHRS and CDR2 YFSETQ. J was trimmed by 5 bases and V by 2 bases; bases with no gene match: 2. This CDR3 is 13 amino acids long. The CDR3 DNA sequence: TGCGCCAGCAGCTTACAGGGGGCAGACGAGCAGTACTTC. Protein sequence: CASSLQGADEQYF. Full variable domain (remainder filled in from reference TRBV5-1 and TRBJ2-7): KAGVTQTPRYLIKTRGQQVTLSCSPISGHRSVSWYQQTPGQGLQFLFEYFSETQRNKGNFPGRFSGRQFSNSRSEMNVSTLELGDSALYLCASSLQGADEQYFGPGTRLTVT.

This clone was counted between two and nine times. CDR3 in amino acids: CASRQGPSTDTQYF. Written as DNA, the CDR3 is TGTGCCAGCAGGCAGGGTCCGAGCACAGATACGCAGTATTTT. The chain couples TRBV28 to TRBJ2-3; tentative D call: TRBD1 (5 bases). Trimming shortened V by 6 bases and J by 0 bases, and 10 bases separated the two germline ends. Germline CDR1 and CDR2: MDHEN and SYDVKM. This CDR3 contains 14 residues.

V gene TRBV9 combines with J gene TRBJ1-2, with D tentatively TRBD1 (6 bases). V was cut by 0 bases and J by 2 bases, with 14 bases left in between. In germline, CDR1 is SGDLS, CDR2 YYNGEE. The CDR3 runs 16 residues. The CDR3 DNA reads TGTGCCAGCAGCGTAGAGGCAGGGGCCGTCAACTATGGCTACACCTTC. This encodes CASSVEAGAVNYGYTF.

This rearrangement joins TRBV7-9 to TRBJ2-5; 7 bases match TRBD1. Trimming removed 5 bases from V and 2 bases from J; junction bases left unmatched: 11. CDR1 and CDR2 from the germline V gene are SEHNR and FQNEAQ (reference sequence). The CDR3 covers 16 residues. The CDR3 spells CASSLEQGTGQETQYF. The CDR3 bases are TGTGCCAGCAGCCTCGAACAGGGGACGGGGCAAGAGACCCAGTACTTC. The full variable domain, rest sourced from reference TRBV7-9 and TRBJ2-5, is DTGVSQNPRHKITKRGQNVTFRCDPISEHNRLYWYRQTLGQGPEFLTYFQNEAQLEKSRLLSDRFSAERPKGSFSTLEIQRTEQGDSAMYLCASSLEQGTGQETQYFGPGTRLLVL.

This chain uses TRBV7-3 with TRBJ2-6, with a weak D call TRBD2 (6 bases). The CDR3 runs 19 residues. V dropped 5 bases and J dropped 0 bases, with 20 bases sitting between them. CDR1 and CDR2 (germline): SGHTA, FQGTGA. CDR3 in DNA: TGTGCCAGCAGCCCAACTATGCGGGGATTTTCCTCTGGGGCCAACGTCCTGACTTTC. Protein product: CASSPTMRGFSSGANVLTF.

The count of this clone is one. This sequence joins TRBV6-5 and TRBJ2-1, with 8 bases that match TRBD1. V lost 6 bases to trimming and J lost 7 bases; unmatched junction nucleotides: 11. CDR3 length: 15 amino acids. The germline gives CDR1 MNHEY, CDR2 SVGAGI. The CDR3: CASSDTGTGTNEQFF. For the CDR3, the DNA is TGTGCCAGCAGCGACACCGGGACAGGCACGAATGAGCAGTTCTTC.

The chain is built from TRBV6-1 and TRBJ2-1; 9 nucleotides align to TRBD2. CDR1 is MNHNS and CDR2 is SASEGT in the germline V gene. V dropped 4 bases and J dropped 5; count of bases not matched to a gene: 15. CDR3 size: 18 residues. CDR3 DNA sequence: TGTGCCAGCAGTGCAGACACACTAGCGGGTAAGGCCCACAATGAGCAGTTCTTC. The encoded protein is CASSADTLAGKAHNEQFF.